This T cell receptor (beta chain) originates from a study of graft-versus-host responses after intestinal transplantation. In the study overall: Recipients were given multivisceral, liver-intestinal, or isolated intestinal transplants. All recipients were given anti-thymocyte globulin induction, and tacrolimus and steroids were then administered for about three years.

CDR1 is MNHNS, CDR2 SASEGT, per germline. The CDR3 is 13 amino acids. V was trimmed by 8 bases and J by 2 bases, leaving 13 bases between them. Regarding the study as a whole: Early post-transplant HvG declines showed an association with peak circulating GvH clone levels. In recipient marrow, GvH clones were found, and some appeared first in ileum or blood.

Repertoires were generated with immunoSEQ multiplex PCR, while TCRdb's copy carries only in-frame clones and drops some. The data contain about 9,200 clones, nearly 95% of them singletons. On this clone: Its antigen is not identified.

The chain couples TRBV6-1 to TRBJ2-7; unclear D gene. The clonotype comes from a human patient who received an intestinal transplant, so some T cells may come from the graft donor. The sequences come from PBMCs, collected almost 70 days after transplant. The CDR3 DNA follows: TGTGCCAGCCGAAGAATGGAAACCTACGAGCAGTACTTC. Encoded protein: CASRRMETYEQYF.